This TCR beta chain was retrieved from a study of cytomegalovirus exposure and HLA in healthy donors. Study results and caveats: A prior analysis recorded that most TCR beta V segments were productive about 87% or about 30% of the time.

PCR involved 60 Vbeta and 13 Jbeta primers. Only in-frame clones appear in the TCRdb table, and some are missing; sequencing was by immunoSEQ multiplex PCR. The top ten hold approximately 6.5% of the sample, which has 150,000 to 200,000 clones, approximately 82% seen once. In regard to this clone: Its cognate antigen is unknown.

V was cut by 1 base and J by 9 bases, with 16 bases left in between. The CDR3 has 15 amino acids. Germline V gene lookup returns CDR1 SGHNT and CDR2 YENEEA. This receptor was taken from a man aged 45-65 years in good health and CMV-seropositive. V and J are TRBV11-3 and TRBJ2-1; TRBD2 is a possible D gene (6 bases). Sequencing was performed on PBMCs. The CDR3 is CASSLGRTAGTEQFF. CDR3 in DNA: TGTGCCAGCAGCTTAGGGCGGACCGCGGGGACTGAGCAGTTCTTC.